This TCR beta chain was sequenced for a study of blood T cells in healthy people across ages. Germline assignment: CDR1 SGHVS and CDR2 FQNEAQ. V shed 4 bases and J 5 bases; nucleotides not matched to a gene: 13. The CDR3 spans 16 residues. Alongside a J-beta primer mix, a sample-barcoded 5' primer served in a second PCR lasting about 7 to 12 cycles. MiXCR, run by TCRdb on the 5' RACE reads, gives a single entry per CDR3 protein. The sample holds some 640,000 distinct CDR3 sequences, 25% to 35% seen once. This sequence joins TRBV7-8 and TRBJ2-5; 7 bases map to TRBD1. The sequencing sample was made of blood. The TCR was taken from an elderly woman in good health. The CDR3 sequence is CASSSGGQNEMETQYF. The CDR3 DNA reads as TGTGCCAGCAGCTCAGGGGGACAGAACGAAATGGAGACCCAGTACTTC.